This entry describes one T cell receptor beta chain. Investigators divided CD4+ cells into CD45RA+ naive and CD45RA-negative memory subsets. CDR3 length equals 16 residues. The J segment lost 5 bases and the V segment lost 3 bases, leaving 10 bases of the junction unmatched. The germline gives CDR1 SGHAT, CDR2 FQNNGV. The data were obtained in a study of shared clonotypes between healthy human individuals. The table came from immunoSEQ multiplex PCR; TCRdb's copy has only in-frame clones and leaves some out. The sample comprises a few million clones, 80% to 95% of which are singletons, and about 0.41% rests with the top ten.

V usage is TRBV11-2 and J usage is TRBJ1-3, with 7 positions matching TRBD1. This TCR was sampled from a man aged 18-30 years in good health. Some clones in this sample may be carry-over from other donors' samples. The specimen sequenced was naive CD4+ T cells from PBMCs. The subset denotes: CD45RA+ positively selected. For the CDR3, the DNA is TGTGCCAGCAGCTTTACAGGGGCCTTACTTAGAAACACCATATATTTT. Protein sequence: CASSFTGALLRNTIYF.